This TCR beta chain was retrieved from a study of cytomegalovirus exposure and HLA in healthy donors. Study-level results: HLA alleles were associated with 16,000 or so TCR beta sequences in a later analysis at 0.05 false discovery rate.

To note about this clone: What it recognizes is unknown.

60 Vbeta and 13 Jbeta primers were used in PCR. Data came from immunoSEQ multiplex PCR; TCRdb stores just in-frame clones and leaves some out. The table has roughly 90,000 clones, roughly four fifths seen once; the top ten hold around 4.3%. Germline V gene data show CDR1 as LNHDA and CDR2 as SQIVND (reference sequence). This CDR3 is 16 amino acids long. V lost 8 bases and J lost 5, with 24 bases in between. The TCR comes from a middle-aged woman in good health and CMV-seropositive. The chain has TRBV19 and TRBJ2-5, with D perhaps TRBD2 (5 bases). What was sequenced was PBMCs. CDR3 sequence (DNA): TGTGCCAGTCCCTGCAGTGGAGCCCGAGGCGGGGAGACCCAGTACTTC. It translates to CASPCSGARGGETQYF.